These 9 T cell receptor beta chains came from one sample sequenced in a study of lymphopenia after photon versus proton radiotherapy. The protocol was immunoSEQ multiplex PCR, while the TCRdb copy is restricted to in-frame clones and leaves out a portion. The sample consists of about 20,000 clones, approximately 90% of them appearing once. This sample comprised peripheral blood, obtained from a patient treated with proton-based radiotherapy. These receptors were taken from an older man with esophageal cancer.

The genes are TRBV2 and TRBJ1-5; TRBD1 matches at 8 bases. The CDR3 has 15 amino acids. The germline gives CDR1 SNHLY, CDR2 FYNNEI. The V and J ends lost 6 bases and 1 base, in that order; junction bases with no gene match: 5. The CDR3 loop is CASSQGAMSNQPQHF. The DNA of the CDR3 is TGTGCCAGCAGCCAGGGGGCGATGAGCAATCAGCCCCAGCATTTT.

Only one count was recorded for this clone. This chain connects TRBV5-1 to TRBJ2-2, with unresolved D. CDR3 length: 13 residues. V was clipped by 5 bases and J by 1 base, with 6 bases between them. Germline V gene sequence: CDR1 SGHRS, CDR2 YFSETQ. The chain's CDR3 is CASRQRNTGELFF. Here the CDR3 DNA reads TGCGCCAGCAGACAGCGGAACACCGGGGAGCTGTTTTTT.

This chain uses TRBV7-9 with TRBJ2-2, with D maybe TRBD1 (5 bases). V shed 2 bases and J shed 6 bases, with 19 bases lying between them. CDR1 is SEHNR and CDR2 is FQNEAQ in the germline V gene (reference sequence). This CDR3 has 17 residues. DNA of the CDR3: TGTGCCAGCAGCTTAATGATTGGCAGGGATGGTGCCGGGGAGCTGTTTTTT. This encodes CASSLMIGRDGAGELFF.

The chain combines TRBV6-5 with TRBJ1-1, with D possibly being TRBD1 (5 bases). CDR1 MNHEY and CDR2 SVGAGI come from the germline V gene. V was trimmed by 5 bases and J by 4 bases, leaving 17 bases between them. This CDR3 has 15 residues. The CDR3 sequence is CASSPVGGVATEAFF. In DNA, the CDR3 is TGTGCCAGCAGTCCCGTTGGGGGGGTCGCCACTGAAGCTTTCTTT.

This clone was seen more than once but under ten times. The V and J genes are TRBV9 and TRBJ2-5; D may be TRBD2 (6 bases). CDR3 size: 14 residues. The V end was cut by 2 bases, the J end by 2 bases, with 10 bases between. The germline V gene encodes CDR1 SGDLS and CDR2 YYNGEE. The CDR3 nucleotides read TGTGCCAGCAGCGTCCGGGACTGGCAAGAGACCCAGTACTTC. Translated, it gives CASSVRDWQETQYF.

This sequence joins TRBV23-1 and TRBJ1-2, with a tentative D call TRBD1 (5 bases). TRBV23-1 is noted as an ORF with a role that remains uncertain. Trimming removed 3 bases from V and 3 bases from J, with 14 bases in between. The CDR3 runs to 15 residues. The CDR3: CASSHAGREHYGYTF. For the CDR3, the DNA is TGCGCCAGCAGTCATGCGGGACGGGAACACTATGGCTACACCTTC.

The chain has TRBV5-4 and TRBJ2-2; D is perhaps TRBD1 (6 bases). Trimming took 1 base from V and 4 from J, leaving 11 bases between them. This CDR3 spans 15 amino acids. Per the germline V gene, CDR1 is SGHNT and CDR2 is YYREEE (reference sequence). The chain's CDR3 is CASSLRDTSTGELFF. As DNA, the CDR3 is TGTGCCAGCAGCTTGCGGGACACAAGCACCGGGGAGCTGTTTTTT.

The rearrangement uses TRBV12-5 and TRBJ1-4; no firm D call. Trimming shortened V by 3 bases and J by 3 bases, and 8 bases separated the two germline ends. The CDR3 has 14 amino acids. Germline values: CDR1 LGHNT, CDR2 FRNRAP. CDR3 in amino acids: CASGFGVANEKLFF. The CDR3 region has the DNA TGTGCTAGTGGTTTTGGTGTGGCTAATGAAAAACTGTTTTTT.

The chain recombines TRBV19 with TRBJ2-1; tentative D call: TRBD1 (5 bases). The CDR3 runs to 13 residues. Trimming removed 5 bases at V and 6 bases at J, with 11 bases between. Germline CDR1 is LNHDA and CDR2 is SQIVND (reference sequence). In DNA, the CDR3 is TGTGCCAGTAGTGTCGACAGTTCCAATGAGCAGTTCTTC. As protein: CASSVDSSNEQFF.